This T cell receptor beta chain was recovered during a study of T cell responses to AZD1222 COVID-19 vaccine. The assay was immunoSEQ multiplex PCR, and TCRdb's table has in-frame clones only and misses some. The sample includes tens of thousands of clones, roughly four fifths of them seen just once. Study outcomes and limitations: Repertoire sampling happened only post peak T cell response. Just five to seven AZD1222 recipients tested seropositive at baseline. CD4 TCRs associated with vaccination spanned spike, dominating at 160-218 and 743-854.

Notes on this clone: Its antigen is undetermined.

This CDR3 is built from 14 residues. V was trimmed by 7 bases and J by 1 base, leaving 13 bases between them. Germline V gene lookup returns CDR1 MNHEY and CDR2 SVGAGI. The sequenced sample was peripheral blood, obtained 28 days after the second AZD1222 dose. The clonotype originates from an adult who received the AZD1222 COVID-19 vaccine. The chain recombines TRBV6-5 with TRBJ1-1, with D possibly matching TRBD1 (5 bases). CDR3 amino acids: CASILFGANTEAFF. CDR3 nucleotide sequence: TGTGCCAGCATCCTCTTCGGGGCGAACACTGAAGCTTTCTTT.